Each of the 27 T cell receptor beta chains below was sequenced from the same sample in a study of cytotoxic CD8 clonotypes in ibrutinib-treated CLL. Profiling relied on immunoSEQ multiplex PCR, and the TCRdb table lists in-frame clones only, not all of them. In the table there are 25,000 to 35,000 clones, 62% of which are singletons. This specimen was PBMCs, taken before ibrutinib treatment. Source of these receptors: a human donor with chronic lymphocytic leukemia.

The chain carries TRBV5-1 and TRBJ2-5; D tentatively fits TRBD1 or TRBD2 (5 bases each). CDR1 is SGHRS and CDR2 is YFSETQ in the germline V gene. The CDR3 is 14 amino acids. Between the trimmed V and J ends, which lost 0 bases and 5 bases, there was a span of 11 bases. CDR3 sequence (DNA): TGCGCCAGCAGCTTGGGCCGGGGCGGGGAGACCCAGTACTTC. Translating gives CASSLGRGGETQYF. Based on the CDR3 plus reference TRBV5-1 and TRBJ2-5, the full variable domain is KAGVTQTPRYLIKTRGQQVTLSCSPISGHRSVSWYQQTPGQGLQFLFEYFSETQRNKGNFPGRFSGRQFSNSRSEMNVSTLELGDSALYLCASSLGRGGETQYFGPGTRLLVL.

V is TRBV6-1 and J is TRBJ2-1, with D tentatively TRBD1 (5 bases). V was trimmed by 4 bases and J by 10 bases, leaving 17 bases between them. Germline CDR1 reads MNHNS; CDR2 reads SASEGT. The CDR3 is 14 amino acids. The DNA of the CDR3 is TGTGCCAGCAGTGGCTCTAATAAGTGGGGCGAGCAGTTCTTC. It translates to CASSGSNKWGEQFF.

The chain links TRBV11-2 to TRBJ2-5, with D perhaps matching TRBD2 (5 bases). CDR1 SGHAT and CDR2 FQNNGV come from the germline V gene. CDR3 length: 13 amino acids. Trimming removed 4 bases from V and 5 bases from J, with 11 bases in between. In nucleotides, the CDR3 is TGTGCCAGCAGCTACGGGGAACGCGAGACCCAGTACTTC. The encoded protein is CASSYGERETQYF.

The DNA of the CDR3 is TGTGCCAGCTCACGGGCTGTGGGTGTGAATGAGCAGTTCTTC. This codes for CASSRAVGVNEQFF. The chain couples TRBV18 to TRBJ2-1; D not resolved. V gave up 4 bases and J gave up 7 bases, with 14 bases separating them. This CDR3 has 14 residues. CDR1 is KGHSH and CDR2 is LQKENI in the germline V gene.

CDR3 in DNA: TGTGCCAGCAGCCCCTTCCAGGGTGGGCAGCCCCAGCATTTT. It is translated as CASSPFQGGQPQHF. The chain uses TRBV5-8 and TRBJ1-5, with D tentatively TRBD1 (5 bases). The CDR3 is 14 amino acids. V was trimmed by 4 bases and J by 7 bases, leaving 15 bases between them. Per germline, CDR1 SGHTS and CDR2 YDEGEE.

The count of this clone is one. This chain connects TRBV15 to TRBJ2-5; D gene unclear. Germline CDR1 LNHNV, CDR2 YYDKDF (reference sequence). This CDR3 spans 12 amino acids. V lost 0 bases to trimming and J lost 5 bases, with 4 bases between them. The CDR3 coding sequence is TGTGCCACCAGCAGAGATATGGAGACCCAGTACTTC. Translated, it gives CATSRDMETQYF.

V is TRBV20-1 and J is TRBJ2-1; unclear D gene. Trimming cost V 5 bases and J 9 bases, with 11 bases left between them. CDR3 size: 11 residues. Germline assignment: CDR1 DFQATT and CDR2 SNEGSKA (reference sequence). CDR3 loop: CSAPRVLEQFF. The CDR3 nucleotides are TGCAGTGCTCCTAGAGTCCTTGAGCAGTTCTTC.

The rearrangement uses TRBV15 and TRBJ2-3; no reliable D call. Germline CDR1 is LNHNV and CDR2 is YYDKDF (reference sequence). V lost 1 base and J 4 bases, leaving 3 bases between the germline ends. The CDR3 is 12 amino acids. The CDR3 bases are TGTGCCACCAGCAGAGGGGCAGATACGCAGTATTTT. As protein: CATSRGADTQYF.

This chain links TRBV5-5 with TRBJ2-5; 7 positions agree with TRBD2. Trimming took 0 bases from V and 5 from J; bases not matched to a gene: 7. This CDR3 contains 15 residues. Germline CDR1 reads SGHKS; CDR2 reads YYEKEE (reference sequence). The DNA of the CDR3 is TGTGCCAGCAGCTTGGTTATGGGAGGGCCTGAGACCCAGTACTTC. Amino acids: CASSLVMGGPETQYF.

The J gene is TRBJ2-7, the V gene TRBV7-9; 9 bases line up with TRBD2. Germline CDR1 reads SEHNR; CDR2 reads FQNEAQ (reference sequence). The ends lost 3 bases at V and 4 bases at J; junction bases unmatched: 4. The CDR3 is 14 amino acids. Here the CDR3 DNA reads TGTGCCAGCAGCTTGGGACTAGCCACATACGAGCAGTACTTC. As protein: CASSLGLATYEQYF.

This sequence joins TRBV2 and TRBJ1-4; D might be TRBD1 (6 bases). This CDR3 spans 13 amino acids. Trimming cost V 5 bases and J 3 bases, with 7 bases left between them. Looked up from germline, CDR1 is SNHLY and CDR2 is FYNNEI. The CDR3 DNA is TGTGCCAGCAGTCCAGGGGCTAATGAAAAACTGTTTTTT. This codes for CASSPGANEKLFF.

This rearrangement joins TRBV28 to TRBJ2-5, with 8 bases aligning to TRBD1. The trim removed 3 bases at V and 3 bases at J, leaving 9 bases unmatched. The CDR3 runs 16 residues. Germline values: CDR1 MDHEN, CDR2 SYDVKM. CDR3 sequence reads: CASSFNPRTGKETQYF. The CDR3, as DNA: TGTGCCAGCAGTTTTAATCCCAGGACAGGGAAAGAGACCCAGTACTTC.

The J gene is TRBJ2-7, the V gene TRBV5-4; a weak D match, TRBD1 (6 bases). In germline, CDR1 is SGHNT, CDR2 YYREEE (reference sequence). V dropped 5 bases and J dropped 3 bases, with 18 bases sitting between them. This CDR3 is 15 amino acids long. The CDR3 DNA follows: TGTGCCAGCAGTTCGCCCAGGGGCGCCATCTACGAGCAGTACTTC. Amino acids: CASSSPRGAIYEQYF.

Comment on this clone: Sequence at one end of the junction differs from germline and may be a read error. The V gene is TRBV2, the J gene TRBJ1-1; no definite D call. The CDR3 totals 11 residues. Germline values: CDR1 SNHLY, CDR2 FYNNEI. The CDR3 sequence: CASSFDTDAFF. In DNA form, the CDR3 reads TGTGCCAGCAGTTTCGACACTGACGCTTTCTTT.

The chain couples TRBV5-1 to TRBJ1-5; the D is unclear. V shed 0 bases and J shed 7 bases, with 14 bases lying between them. Germline V gene sequence: CDR1 SGHRS, CDR2 YFSETQ. There are 15 residues in the CDR3. The CDR3 loop reads CASSLGGPTDQPQHF. The CDR3 nucleotides are TGCGCCAGCAGCTTGGGAGGGCCTACAGACCAGCCCCAGCATTTT.

This rearrangement joins TRBV15 to TRBJ1-4; the D gene is possibly TRBD1 (5 bases). CDR1 LNHNV and CDR2 YYDKDF come from the germline V gene (reference sequence). V gave up 0 bases and J gave up 8 bases, with 13 bases separating them. The CDR3 runs 15 residues. As DNA, the CDR3 is TGTGCCACCAGCAGAGATAGTAGGACACCCGAAAAACTGTTTTTT. As protein: CATSRDSRTPEKLFF.

V and J are TRBV28 and TRBJ2-3; 15 bases map to TRBD2. CDR1 is MDHEN, CDR2 SYDVKM, per germline. The CDR3 loop spans 17 amino acids. Trimming at V came to 6 bases and at J to 3 bases, leaving 7 bases not matched to a gene. The CDR3 is CASRVIGTSGRTDTQYF. CDR3 DNA sequence: TGTGCCAGCAGGGTCATCGGGACTAGCGGGAGGACAGATACGCAGTATTTT. Supplemented by reference TRBV28 and TRBJ2-3, the full variable domain reads DVKVTQSSRYLVKRTGEKVFLECVQDMDHENMFWYRQDPGLGLRLIYFSYDVKMKEKGDIPEGYSVSREKKERFSLILESASTNQTSMYLCASRVIGTSGRTDTQYFGPGTRLTVL.

The J gene is TRBJ1-5, the V gene TRBV19; unclear D gene. There are 15 residues in the CDR3. Germline V gene data show CDR1 as LNHDA and CDR2 as SQIVND (reference sequence). Trimming took 3 bases from V and 3 from J, leaving 12 bases between them. Here the CDR3 DNA reads TGTGCCAGTAGTATTCGCCTAATCAACAATCAGCCCCAGCATTTT. The encoded protein is CASSIRLINNQPQHF.

This clone was picked up one time. The chain uses TRBV10-3 and TRBJ2-5; either TRBD1 or TRBD2 may fit D (5 bases each). This CDR3 comprises 13 residues. The V gene lost 10 bases and the J gene lost 0 bases, with 12 bases spanning the gap. The V gene's germline CDR1 is ENHRY and CDR2 SYGVKD. CDR3 region: CATTRGDQETQYF. The DNA of the CDR3 is TGTGCCACGACCCGAGGGGACCAAGAGACCCAGTACTTC.

The chain recombines TRBV20-1 with TRBJ1-1; 11 bases are shared with TRBD1. Losses at the gene ends were 5 bases for V and 11 bases for J; bases not matched to a gene: 4. Germline V lookup: CDR1 DFQATT, CDR2 SNEGSKA (reference sequence). The CDR3 loop spans 11 amino acids. CDR3 nucleotide sequence: TGCAGTGCTGGGGACAGGGGGGAGGCTTTCTTT. The encoded protein is CSAGDRGEAFF.

This clone was seen just once. The chain couples TRBV7-8 to TRBJ2-7; D possibly uses TRBD1 or TRBD2 (5 bases each). Trimming took 3 bases from V and 2 from J, leaving 11 bases between them. Germline V CDR1 and CDR2: SGHVS, FQNEAQ. The CDR3 runs 14 residues. The CDR3 here is CASSFRDRTYEQYF. In DNA, the CDR3 is TGTGCCAGCAGCTTCCGGGACCGTACCTACGAGCAGTACTTC.

The sample holds one count of this clone. The chain couples TRBV13 to TRBJ2-7; D uncertain. The germline CDR1 and CDR2 sequences are PRHDT and FYEKMQ (reference sequence). CDR3 length equals 13 residues. V lost 1 base, J lost 2 bases, and 6 bases lay in between. CDR3 sequence: CASSLVGPYEQYF. CDR3 coding DNA: TGTGCCAGCAGCTTAGTGGGCCCCTACGAGCAGTACTTC.

This clone occurred a few times. Written as DNA, the CDR3 is TGTGCCATCAGTGACCCCCCGGGCAGCTACGAGCAGTACTTC. This sequence encodes CAISDPPGSYEQYF. The chain uses TRBV10-3 and TRBJ2-7; D gene unclear. Germline V gives CDR1 ENHRY, CDR2 SYGVKD. CDR3 length: 14 residues. With 3 bases removed from V and 3 bases from J, the gap between germline ends came to 12 bases.

This rearrangement joins TRBV10-1 to TRBJ2-3, with D tentatively TRBD2 (5 bases). Trimming shortened V by 2 bases and J by 7 bases, and 10 bases separated the two germline ends. This CDR3 spans 13 amino acids. Germline CDR1 WNHNN, CDR2 SYGVQD (reference sequence). The CDR3 here is CASSEEGVNTQYF. In DNA, the CDR3 is TGCGCCAGCAGTGAGGAGGGAGTAAATACGCAGTATTTT.

The J gene is TRBJ2-7, the V gene TRBV28, with TRBD2 matching 10 bases. The ends lost 5 bases at V and 0 bases at J; junction bases unmatched: 7. Germline CDR1 MDHEN, CDR2 SYDVKM. The CDR3 has 16 residues. The CDR3 loop is CASSTPSSGSSYEQYF. DNA for the CDR3: TGTGCCAGCAGTACTCCCTCTAGCGGGAGCTCCTACGAGCAGTACTTC.

The chain is built from TRBV10-1 and TRBJ2-5; 7 bases map to TRBD1. The CDR3 is 13 amino acids. Germline CDR1 reads WNHNN; CDR2 reads SYGVQD (reference sequence). V dropped 5 bases and J dropped 1; count of bases not matched to a gene: 1. The CDR3 here is CASSRDSQETQYF. CDR3 nucleotides: TGCGCCAGCAGTCGGGACAGCCAAGAGACCCAGTACTTC.

The J gene is TRBJ2-1, the V gene TRBV11-2; D gene uncertain. The CDR3 runs 17 residues. The germline V gene has CDR1 SGHAT and CDR2 FQNNGV. V lost 1 base and J 8 bases, leaving 21 bases between the germline ends. The CDR3 DNA follows: TGTGCCAGCAGCTTAGTCGGTCCTAGGAGTGGTGACGATGAGCAGTTCTTC. Translation gives CASSLVGPRSGDDEQFF.